This T cell receptor beta chain appears in the sequencing data of a study of OX40 agonist ivuxolimab in advanced cancers. Study in general: Every patient in dose escalation had hepatocellular carcinoma, melanoma, renal cell or head and neck cancer. Of the participants, 40% had some prior anti-PD-1, anti-PD-L1 or anti-CTLA-4 therapy, which was allowed.

The CDR3 is made up of 18 amino acids. Germline V gene lookup returns CDR1 KGHSH and CDR2 LQKENI. V lost 3 bases and J 2 bases, leaving 21 bases between the germline ends. Assay: immunoSEQ multiplex PCR; the TCRdb copy retains only in-frame clones and omits some. The data contain roughly 60,000 clones, under 95% of them singletons. The sequence derives from an adult with an advanced solid tumor such as melanoma, head and neck, liver or kidney cancer. Sequencing was performed on CD4+ or CD8+ T cells sorted from blood, taken in a trial of the OX40 agonist ivuxolimab. The chain employs TRBV18 and TRBJ2-3; D is uncertain. The CDR3 region is CASSPPNYAAEATDTQYF. DNA of the CDR3: TGTGCCAGCTCACCTCCCAATTACGCTGCTGAGGCCACAGATACGCAGTATTTT. Together with reference TRBV18 and TRBJ2-3, the CDR3 gives the full variable domain: NAGVMQNPRHLVRRRGQEARLRCSPMKGHSHVYWYRQLPEEGLKFMVYLQKENIIDESGMPKERFSAEFPKEGPSILRIQQVVRGDSAAYFCASSPPNYAAEATDTQYFGPGTRLTVL.